The rows below give T cell receptor beta chains drawn from one sample of a study of post-analysis software for immune sequencing data. TCRdb reprocessed the PCR reads via MiXCR and lists one record per CDR3 protein. Of 350,000 to 450,000 distinct CDR3 sequences listed, 39% are singletons. Sequencing input: blood. The receptors derive from a girl aged 2-10 years with multiple sclerosis. CDR3s include the opening cysteine and the closing phenylalanine or tryptophan. D genes are given only for firm matches. Rows may omit the clone size; those that give it use once, few, many or a size class.

DNA	CDR3	D	V	size	J
TGTGCCAGCAGCTACCGGGGGCGGGAGACCCAGTACTTC	CASSYRGRETQYF	-	TRBV7-2	-	TRBJ2-5
TGTGCCAGCAGCCCGGGGGATGGTCAGCCCCAGCATTTT	CASSPGDGQPQHF	-	TRBV5-5	-	TRBJ1-5
TGTGCCAGCACATTCCGTGGCCTCCAAAGGGAAGCTTTCTTT	CASTFRGLQREAFF	-	TRBV28	-	TRBJ1-1
TGTGCCAGCTCACCACAGAAAACGCAGGTCACCTACGAGCAGTACTTC	CASSPQKTQVTYEQYF	-	TRBV18	-	TRBJ2-7
TGTGCCAGCAGTGACCCGACATCCCCCGACACCCAGACCCAGTACTTC	CASSDPTSPDTQTQYF	-	TRBV2	-	TRBJ2-5
TGTGCCAGCAGTTTCCTTACAGGGGGCACTGAAGCTTTCTTT	CASSFLTGGTEAFF	TRBD1	TRBV12-3/TRBV12-4	-	TRBJ1-1
TGTGCCAGCAGTTACCGCAAACTACTGACTTATGCCTATGGCTACACCTTC	CASSYRKLLTYAYGYTF	-	TRBV6-2/TRBV6-3	-	TRBJ1-2
TGTGCCAGCAGCTTGGCCAGGGTGAGCACAGATACGCAGTATTTT	CASSLARVSTDTQYF	-	TRBV5-8	-	TRBJ2-3
TGTGCTAGTGGGACGACTAGTTCCTACGAGCAGTACTTC	CASGTTSSYEQYF	-	TRBV12-5	few	TRBJ2-7
TGTGCCAGCAGCTTTCAGAGTAGCGTGGACTCCTACGAGCAGTACTTC	CASSFQSSVDSYEQYF	-	TRBV7-2	-	TRBJ2-7
TGTGCCAGCAGCGTAGCTAGCGCGGGGAGGGAGACCCAGTACTTC	CASSVASAGRETQYF	-	TRBV9	few	TRBJ2-5
TGTGCCATCAGTGAGCCGGAGGGACTCCCCTACGAGCAGTACTTC	CAISEPEGLPYEQYF	-	TRBV10-3	-	TRBJ2-7
TGTGCCAGCAGCCAACGAATCAAAACAGGTGGAAATGAGCAGTTCTTC	CASSQRIKTGGNEQFF	-	TRBV3-1	few	TRBJ2-1
TGTGCCAGCAGTGAAGGAGCGGATGGCTACGAGCAGTACTTC	CASSEGADGYEQYF	-	TRBV2	-	TRBJ2-7
TGCAGCGTTGCCGACAGCCTCCTTGTAGGTACGCAGTATTTT	CSVADSLLVGTQYF	-	TRBV29-1	few	TRBJ2-3
TGTGCCAGCAGTCCCTGGGACGCTGATGGCTACACCTTC	CASSPWDADGYTF	-	TRBV6-2/TRBV6-3	-	TRBJ1-2
TGCAGTGGCACATCCGGGACTAGGCTCCAGTTGGATACGCAGTATTTT	CSGTSGTRLQLDTQYF	TRBD2	TRBV20-1	-	TRBJ2-3
TGTGCCAGCAGCTTAAGCGGGACAGCGGGTTACTACGAGCAGTACTTC	CASSLSGTAGYYEQYF	-	TRBV7-6	few	TRBJ2-7
TGCGCCAGCAGCAAACGGACAGGGGGCGCGGGGACTGAAGCTTTCTTT	CASSKRTGGAGTEAFF	TRBD1	TRBV5-1	few	TRBJ1-1
TGTGCCAGCAGCGGCGGGGGGGGCTCAAACATTCAGTACTTC	CASSGGGGSNIQYF	TRBD2	TRBV12-3/TRBV12-4	few	TRBJ2-4
TGTGCCAGCAGCTTAGGGACTAGCCCGAACACAGATGCGCAGTATTTT	CASSLGTSPNTDAQYF	TRBD2	TRBV7-2	-	TRBJ2-3
TGTGCCAGCAGCTTAGCGGGACTATCCTTCCAAGAGACCCAGTACTTC	CASSLAGLSFQETQYF	TRBD2	TRBV7-9	-	TRBJ2-5
TGCAGCGTTCGGCCCCGACAGGCCGACTATGGCTACACCTTC	CSVRPRQADYGYTF	-	TRBV29-1	-	TRBJ1-2
TGTGCCAGCAGTTTATCAGCGGGAGGGGACAATGAGCAGTTCTTC	CASSLSAGGDNEQFF	TRBD2	TRBV12-3/TRBV12-4	-	TRBJ2-1
TGTGCCAGCAGCCGGGACAGGCCGAGATCGGATGAGCAGTTCTTC	CASSRDRPRSDEQFF	TRBD1	TRBV12-3/TRBV12-4	-	TRBJ2-1
TGTGCCAGCAGGAATCACAGGGGGTTGGGCGAGCAGTACTTC	CASRNHRGLGEQYF	TRBD1	TRBV27	few	TRBJ2-7
TGTGCCAGCAGTCCTAAACCGGGACAGTATCCTTATGGCTACACCTTC	CASSPKPGQYPYGYTF	TRBD1	TRBV9	-	TRBJ1-2
TGTGCCAGCAGTTACTCCCCTCGCCCGCATGGCTACACCTTC	CASSYSPRPHGYTF	-	TRBV6-6	-	TRBJ1-2
TGTGCCAGCAGTTACTCGTTCCTCGGACAGCGCTATGGCTACACCTTC	CASSYSFLGQRYGYTF	-	TRBV6-5	-	TRBJ1-2
TGTGCCAGCAGTTACGGAGGCTCACACTACGAGCAGTACTTC	CASSYGGSHYEQYF	-	TRBV6-2/TRBV6-3	few	TRBJ2-7
TGCAGGAAGGACAGGGTCTCCTACGAGCAGTACTTC	CRKDRVSYEQYF	TRBD1	TRBV20-1	-	TRBJ2-7
TGCGCCAGCACCTCTTTTCCTCCGGGACAGGGGGCCGACGAGCAGTACTTC	CASTSFPPGQGADEQYF	TRBD1	TRBV5-1	once	TRBJ2-7
TGTGCCATCAGCTGGACAGGGAGTCACACCGGGGAGCTGTTTTTT	CAISWTGSHTGELFF	TRBD1	TRBV10-3	-	TRBJ2-2
TGCAGTGCCCTATCAGGGGGCTTCACTGAAGCTTTCTTT	CSALSGGFTEAFF	TRBD1	TRBV20-1	once	TRBJ1-1
TGCAGCGTTGATGGGTGGGGGGGCGATGAGCAGTTCTTC	CSVDGWGGDEQFF	-	TRBV29-1	-	TRBJ2-1
TGCAGTGCCAGGCGGGACAGAGCCTACGAGCAGTACTTC	CSARRDRAYEQYF	-	TRBV20-1	-	TRBJ2-7
TGTGCCAGCAGGAACGACGGCGAGGACACTGAAGCTTTCTTT	CASRNDGEDTEAFF	-	TRBV14	-	TRBJ1-1
TGTGCCAGCAGCGACCCGGCGGGTTTCACAGATACGCAGTATTTT	CASSDPAGFTDTQYF	-	TRBV12-3/TRBV12-4	few	TRBJ2-3
TGTGCCAGCAGCTTAGCGCAAGGACTAACGGGAGGAGAGTATTTT	CASSLAQGLTGGEYF	TRBD2	TRBV7-2	-	TRBJ2-3
TGTGCCAGCAGCCAAGGGACAGCGCAGCAAGAGACCCAGTACTTC	CASSQGTAQQETQYF	TRBD1	TRBV25-1	few	TRBJ2-5
TGTGCCAGCAGCTTAGCGGCAGCGGGAGGCTTCTACGAGCAGTACTTC	CASSLAAAGGFYEQYF	TRBD2	TRBV7-2	few	TRBJ2-7
TGTGCCAGCAGTGATGGGGATAGCAATCAGCCCCAGCATTTT	CASSDGDSNQPQHF	-	TRBV6-4	-	TRBJ1-5
TGTGCCAGCAGGCGGATCGGGACAGGGGGCACCGGGGAGCTGTTTTTT	CASRRIGTGGTGELFF	TRBD1	TRBV12-3/TRBV12-4	-	TRBJ2-2
TGTGCCAGCAGCGACAACGTCCAGGAGACCCAGTACTTC	CASSDNVQETQYF	-	TRBV7-2	many	TRBJ2-5
TGTGCCAGCATCAAGAATCGGCTAGCGGGGGGTAGCTCCTACGAGCAGTACTTC	CASIKNRLAGGSSYEQYF	TRBD2	TRBV6-1	-	TRBJ2-7
TGTGCCAGCAGTTATTTTTGGGTGACAGGGCAAGAGACCCAGTACTTC	CASSYFWVTGQETQYF	TRBD1	TRBV6-5	few	TRBJ2-5
TGTGCCAGCACCGGCCGTGGCTACGAGCAGTACTTC	CASTGRGYEQYF	-	TRBV28	-	TRBJ2-7
TGTGCCAGCAGCTTTTCATTTGAGAGGGGGCTTTCTAATGAAAAACTGTTTTTT	CASSFSFERGLSNEKLFF	TRBD1	TRBV11-2	-	TRBJ1-4
TGTGCCATCAGTGCCTGGACAGATAATTTACAAGAGACCCAGTACTTC	CAISAWTDNLQETQYF	-	TRBV10-3	few	TRBJ2-5